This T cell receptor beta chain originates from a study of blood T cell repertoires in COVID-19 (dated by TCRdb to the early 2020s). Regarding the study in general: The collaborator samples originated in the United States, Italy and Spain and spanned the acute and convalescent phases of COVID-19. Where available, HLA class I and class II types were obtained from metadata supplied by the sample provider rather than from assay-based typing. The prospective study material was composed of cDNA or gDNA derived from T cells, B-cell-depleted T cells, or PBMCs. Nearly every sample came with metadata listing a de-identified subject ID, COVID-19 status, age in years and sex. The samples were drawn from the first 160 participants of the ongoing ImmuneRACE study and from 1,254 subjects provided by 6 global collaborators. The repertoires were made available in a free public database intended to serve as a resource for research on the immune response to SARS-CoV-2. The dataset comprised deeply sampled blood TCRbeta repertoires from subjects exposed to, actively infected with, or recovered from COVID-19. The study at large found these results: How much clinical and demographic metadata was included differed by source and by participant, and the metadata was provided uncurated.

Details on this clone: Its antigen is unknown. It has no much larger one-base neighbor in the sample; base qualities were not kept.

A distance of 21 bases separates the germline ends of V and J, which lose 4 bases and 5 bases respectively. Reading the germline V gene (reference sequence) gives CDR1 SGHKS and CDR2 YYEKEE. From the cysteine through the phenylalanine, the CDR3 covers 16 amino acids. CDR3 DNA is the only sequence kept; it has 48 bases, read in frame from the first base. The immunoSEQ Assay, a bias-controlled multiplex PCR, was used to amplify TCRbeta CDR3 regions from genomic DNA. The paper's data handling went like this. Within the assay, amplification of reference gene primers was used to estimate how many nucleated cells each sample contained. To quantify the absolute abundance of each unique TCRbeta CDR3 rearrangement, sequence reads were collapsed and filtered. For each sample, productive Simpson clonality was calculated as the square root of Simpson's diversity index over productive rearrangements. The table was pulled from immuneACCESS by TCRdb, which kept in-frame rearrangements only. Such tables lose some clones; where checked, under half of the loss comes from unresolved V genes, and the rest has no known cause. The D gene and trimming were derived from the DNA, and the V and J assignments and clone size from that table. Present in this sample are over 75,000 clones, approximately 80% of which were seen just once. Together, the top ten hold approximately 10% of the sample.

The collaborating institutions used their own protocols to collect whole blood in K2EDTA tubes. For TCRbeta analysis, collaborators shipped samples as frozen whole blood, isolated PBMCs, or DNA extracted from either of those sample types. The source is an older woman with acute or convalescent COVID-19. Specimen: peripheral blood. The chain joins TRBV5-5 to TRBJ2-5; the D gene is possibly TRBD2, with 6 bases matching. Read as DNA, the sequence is TGTGCCAGCAGCCCGCTCCAGGTGCGGGATGGGGAGACCCAGTACTTC. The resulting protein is CASSPLQVRDGETQYF.